Sequencing of this TCR beta chain was carried out in a study of cytomegalovirus exposure and HLA in healthy donors. Germline V lookup: CDR1 GTSNPN, CDR2 SVGIG (reference sequence). CDR3 size: 13 residues. Between the trimmed V and J ends, which lost 3 bases and 8 bases, there was a span of 13 bases. 60 Vbeta and 13 Jbeta primers were used in PCR. This table comes from immunoSEQ multiplex PCR, and its TCRdb copy is limited to in-frame clones, with some not included. Among approximately 100,000 clones listed, 75% to 80% were seen once. The genes are TRBV30 and TRBJ1-4; possibly TRBD1 for D (5 bases). What was sequenced was PBMCs. The TCR comes from a woman aged 35 to 49 in good health and CMV-seronegative. In DNA form, the CDR3 reads TGTGCCTGGAGGGGGCAGGGAGGGGAAAAACTGTTTTTT. Translation: CAWRGQGGEKLFF. The full variable domain, completed using reference TRBV30 and TRBJ1-4, is SQTIHQWPATLVQPVGSPLSLECTVEGTSNPNLYWYRQAAGRGLQLLFYSVGIGQISSEVPQNLSASRPQDRQFILSSKKLLLSDSGFYLCAWRGQGGEKLFFGSGTQLSVL.